The present TCR beta chain was sequenced within a study of CD8+ T cells in alopecia areata. Study-wide points: Between patients, shared TCR sequences were less clear than in mice. This was possibly due in part to HLA diversity in the patient population. Clonality in lesional scalp, especially alopecia totalis/universalis, exceeded that of normal scalp.

Sequencing used cDNA as its template, made by extracting RNA and reverse transcribing it. Data came from immunoSEQ multiplex PCR; TCRdb stores just in-frame clones and leaves some out. The sample includes about 200,000 clones, roughly 56% seen only once; the top ten take 4.5% to 6%. A word on this clone: Its antigen is currently unknown.

Both CD4+ and CD8+ T cells were separated by sorting PBMCs. V was trimmed by 5 bases and J by 3 bases, leaving 8 bases between them. The CDR3 runs 11 residues. Per germline, CDR1 SQVTM and CDR2 ANQGSEA. Sequenced: CD8+ T cells sorted from blood. The receptor was isolated from a human donor in good health. The chain links TRBV29-1 to TRBJ2-7; D call uncertain. This chain's CDR3 is CSVFDDYEQYF. The CDR3 nucleotides read TGCAGCGTTTTCGACGACTACGAGCAGTACTTC.